The rows below give T cell receptor beta chains drawn from one sample of a study of cytomegalovirus exposure and HLA in healthy donors. Sequencing was performed with immunoSEQ multiplex PCR; in TCRdb, only in-frame clones are kept and a portion is missing. The data contain 200,000 to 250,000 clones, more than 60% of them seen just once; the ten biggest clones take up under 2%. Sequencing was done on a sample of PBMCs. The receptors come from a woman under 40 in good health and CMV-seronegative. Each CDR3 is given with its conserved first and last residue. A D gene is named only where the DNA matches it firmly. Not all rows give a size; the values are once, few, many and, for expanded clones, a class.

clone_size | j_call | v_call | d_call | cdr3_aa | cdr3_nt
- | TRBJ2-7 | TRBV9 | TRBD1 | CASSVGMGTGENEQYF | TGTGCCAGCAGCGTGGGGATGGGGACAGGGGAGAATGAGCAGTACTTC
- | TRBJ2-5 | TRBV7-9 | TRBD1 | CASSPTGGIQETQYF | TGTGCCAGCAGTCCGACAGGGGGCATTCAAGAGACCCAGTACTTC
- | TRBJ2-1 | TRBV4-1 | TRBD2 | CASSRTSGGSNEQFF | TGCGCCAGCAGTCGTACTAGCGGGGGGTCGAATGAGCAGTTCTTC
few | TRBJ2-6 | TRBV5-4 | - | CASSLSGSGANVLTF | TGTGCCAGCAGCTTGTCGGGGTCTGGGGCCAACGTCCTGACTTTC
- | TRBJ1-3 | TRBV6-1 | - | CASSSPRGGINTIYF | TGTGCCAGCAGTTCCCCTAGGGGGGGTATAAACACCATATATTTT
- | TRBJ2-3 | TRBV5-1 | - | CASRLDSDTQYF | TGCGCCAGCAGACTGGACTCAGATACGCAGTATTTT
- | TRBJ1-4 | TRBV11-3 | TRBD1 | CASSPGQGNEKLFF | TGTGCCAGCAGCCCGGGACAGGGGAATGAAAAACTGTTTTTT
- | TRBJ1-2 | TRBV27 | - | CASSLRGGSYGYTF | TGTGCCAGCAGTTTACGGGGGGGAAGCTATGGCTACACCTTC
few | TRBJ1-6 | TRBV4-2 | TRBD1 | CASSQAGGNNSPLHF | TGTGCCAGCAGCCAGGCAGGGGGCAATAATTCCCCCCTCCACTTT
- | TRBJ2-5 | TRBV18 | - | CASSRESETQYF | TGTGCCAGCTCCCGTGAGAGCGAGACCCAGTACTTC
- | TRBJ2-7 | TRBV9 | TRBD1 | CASSPGDRVHEQYF | TGTGCCAGCAGCCCCGGGGACAGGGTCCACGAGCAGTACTTC
- | TRBJ2-2 | TRBV15 | TRBD2 | CATSRGPWRGGEGGTGELFF | TGTGCCACCAGCAGAGGACCTTGGCGGGGGGGCGAGGGGGGCACCGGGGAGCTGTTTTTT
- | TRBJ2-5 | TRBV28 | TRBD2 | CASSPGGRETQYF | TGTGCCAGCAGCCCGGGGGGGAGGGAGACCCAGTACTTC
- | TRBJ2-1 | TRBV30 | - | CAWRIQGREQFF | TGTGCCTGGAGGATTCAGGGTCGAGAGCAGTTCTTC
- | TRBJ2-7 | TRBV19 | TRBD1 | CASSLRDSSYEQYF | TGTGCCAGTAGCCTCCGGGACAGTTCCTACGAGCAGTACTTC
few | TRBJ1-2 | TRBV5-1 | - | CASSTANYGYTF | TGCGCCAGCAGCACAGCTAACTATGGCTACACCTTC
- | TRBJ2-5 | TRBV6-6 | - | CASSTDSYQGTQYF | TGTGCCAGCAGCACGGACAGTTATCAGGGGACCCAGTACTTC
- | TRBJ2-2 | TRBV9 | - | CAISPRGWTGGGPGELFF | TGTGCCATCAGCCCTCGAGGGTGGACGGGTGGGGGCCCCGGGGAGCTGTTTTTT
- | TRBJ2-7 | TRBV7-7 | TRBD1 | CASSGATGQGPTRECEQYF | TGTGCTAGCAGCGGAGCCACGGGACAGGGCCCAACCAGGGAGTGCGAGCAGTACTTC
- | TRBJ2-3 | TRBV29-1 | - | CSGISPDTQYF | TGCAGCGGTATCTCCCCAGATACGCAGTATTTT
once | TRBJ2-1 | TRBV5-1 | TRBD1 | CASSSRQGTYNEQFF | TGCGCCAGCAGCTCCCGACAGGGAACTTACAATGAGCAGTTCTTC
- | TRBJ2-7 | TRBV16 | - | CASSQPERAAAEQYF | TGTGCCAGCAGCCAACCGGAACGGGCAGCGGCCGAGCAGTACTTC
once | TRBJ1-1 | TRBV7-3 | - | CASSSQGSTEAFF | TGTGCCAGCAGCTCACAGGGATCCACTGAAGCTTTCTTT
- | TRBJ1-4 | TRBV15 | TRBD1 | CATTLGGSATNEKLFF | TGTGCCACCACCCTAGGGGGCAGTGCAACTAATGAAAAACTGTTTTTT
- | TRBJ1-1 | TRBV11-3 | - | CASSLGNLGRTEQHTEAFF | TGTGCCAGCAGCTTAGGTAATCTCGGGAGGACAGAGCAACACACTGAAGCTTTCTTT
- | TRBJ1-1 | TRBV2 | TRBD1 | CASRRGQGLNTEAFF | TGTGCCAGCAGGAGAGGACAGGGATTGAACACTGAGGCTTTCTTT
- | TRBJ2-1 | TRBV6-5 | - | CASRRKPSGNEQFF | TGTGCCAGCAGGAGAAAGCCTTCCGGCAATGAGCAGTTCTTC
- | TRBJ1-2 | TRBV29-1 | - | CSVEEGGGWGGGYTF | TGCAGCGTTGAAGAGGGGGGTGGGTGGGGTGGAGGCTACACCTTC
- | TRBJ1-1 | TRBV30 | TRBD1 | CAWYRGDTEAFF | TGTGCCTGGTACAGGGGTGACACTGAAGCTTTCTTT
once | TRBJ1-2 | TRBV18 | - | CASSPIEERGYGYTF | TGTGCCAGCTCACCGATAGAAGAGAGAGGCTATGGCTACACCTTC
- | TRBJ1-2 | TRBV18 | - | CASSPVLKQGHYGYTF | TGTGCCAGCTCTCCCGTTCTCAAACAGGGCCACTATGGCTACACCTTC
- | TRBJ1-1 | TRBV6-1 | - | CASSYTGYTEAFF | TGTGCCAGCAGCTACACAGGTTACACTGAAGCTTTCTTT
few | TRBJ1-1 | TRBV28 | - | CASSLSLDTEAFF | TGTGCCAGCAGTTTATCCCTCGACACTGAAGCTTTCTTT
- | TRBJ2-2 | TRBV7-3 | TRBD2 | CASSPSGGALTGELFF | TGTGCCAGCAGCCCTAGCGGGGGGGCGTTGACCGGGGAGCTGTTTTTT
- | TRBJ1-6 | TRBV5-1 | TRBD1 | CASRPGTGRHSPLHF | TGCGCCAGCAGACCAGGGACAGGGAGACATTCACCCCTCCACTTT
- | TRBJ1-6 | TRBV6-5 | TRBD1 | CASSPGQVNSPLHF | TGTGCCAGCAGCCCCGGACAGGTTAATTCCCCCCTCCACTTT
- | TRBJ1-1 | TRBV29-1 | - | CSALVRNTEAFF | TGCAGCGCCCTCGTTAGGAACACTGAAGCTTTCTTT
- | TRBJ1-2 | TRBV9 | - | CASSYRDFYGYTF | TGTGCCAGCAGCTACCGGGACTTCTATGGCTACACCTTC
- | TRBJ1-4 | TRBV7-9 | - | CASSLSNQPGEKLFF | TGTGCCAGCAGCTTATCCAACCAACCAGGGGAAAAACTGTTTTTT
- | TRBJ1-5 | TRBV2 | TRBD1 | CASSPDRGHQPQHF | TGTGCCAGCAGTCCCGACAGGGGGCATCAGCCCCAGCATTTT
once | TRBJ1-1 | TRBV30 | - | CAWRPPIGAGTEAFF | TGTGCCTGGAGACCCCCCATAGGAGCGGGCACTGAAGCTTTCTTT
- | TRBJ2-1 | TRBV9 | - | CASSLQGSNNEQFF | TGTGCCAGCAGCCTCCAAGGGAGCAACAATGAGCAGTTCTTC
- | TRBJ1-6 | TRBV30 | - | CAWSFTDYNSPLHF | TGTGCCTGGAGTTTCACAGACTATAATTCACCCCTCCACTTT
- | TRBJ2-3 | TRBV11-2 | TRBD2 | CASSRTSSDTQYF | TGTGCCAGCAGCCGGACTAGTTCAGATACGCAGTATTTT